These 7 T cell receptor beta chains were all obtained from the same sample, sequenced in a study of T cell responses to AZD1222 COVID-19 vaccine. The method was immunoSEQ multiplex PCR; TCRdb's version includes in-frame clones alone and lacks a portion of them. Here the sample spans fewer than 200,000 clones, just under 90% being singletons. The sample consisted of peripheral blood, taken 28 days after the second dose of the MenACWY control vaccine. The receptor source for this set is an adult who received the MenACWY meningococcal vaccine as a control.

The chain combines TRBV28 with TRBJ1-6, with D unresolved. Germline CDR1 MDHEN, CDR2 SYDVKM. V shed 7 bases and J shed 8 bases, with 6 bases lying between them. This CDR3 comprises 11 residues. The CDR3 DNA reads TGTGCCAGCACTCGAGATTCACCCCTCCACTTT. As protein: CASTRDSPLHF.

The chain combines TRBV2 with TRBJ1-4, with D maybe TRBD1 (5 bases). V was cut by 5 bases and J by 5 bases, with 15 bases left in between. From germline, CDR1 is SNHLY and CDR2 FYNNEI. This CDR3 region has 15 residues. Written as DNA, the CDR3 is TGTGCCAGCAGTCAAACGCAGGGAGGCAATGAAAAACTGTTTTTT. Its protein is CASSQTQGGNEKLFF.

This clone was counted a few times. This sequence joins TRBV28 and TRBJ2-2, with D possibly called TRBD1 or TRBD2 (7 bases each). CDR3 length equals 15 residues. Germline V lookup: CDR1 MDHEN, CDR2 SYDVKM. Trimming pared 7 bases from V and 8 bases from J, leaving 20 bases between. The CDR3 sequence is CASKPGLTQGGELFF. CDR3 DNA sequence: TGTGCCAGCAAGCCGGGACTAACACAGGGGGGGGAGCTGTTTTTT.

The chain employs TRBV4-2 and TRBJ2-3; D is perhaps TRBD1 (6 bases). Trimming left V 0 bases short and J 2 bases short, with 15 bases between. Germline assignment: CDR1 LGHNA and CDR2 YNFKEQ. The CDR3 contains 17 residues. CDR3 sequence reads: CASSQDPGQQDTDTQYF. The CDR3 DNA is TGTGCCAGCAGCCAAGATCCCGGACAGCAGGACACAGATACGCAGTATTTT.

The rearrangement uses TRBV14 and TRBJ2-1, with unresolved D. Germline loops: CDR1 SGHDN, CDR2 FVKESK. The CDR3 length is 12 residues. Trimming took 6 bases from V and 4 from J, leaving 7 bases between them. In DNA, the CDR3 is TGTGCCAGCAGAGCGAGTTACAATGAGCAGTTCTTC. Its protein is CASRASYNEQFF.

The V gene is TRBV6-5, the J gene TRBJ1-2; D unresolved. The germline gives CDR1 MNHEY, CDR2 SVGAGI. CDR3 length equals 14 residues. V was shortened by 6 bases and J by 2 bases, with 13 bases between the two germline ends. The CDR3 loop is CASRADNLNYGYTF. In DNA form, the CDR3 reads TGTGCCAGCAGGGCCGACAACCTAAACTATGGCTACACCTTC.

The J gene is TRBJ1-5, the V gene TRBV27, with D unclear. V was trimmed by 2 bases and J by 7 bases, leaving 15 bases between them. Germline V gives CDR1 MNHEY, CDR2 SMNVEV (reference sequence). The length of the CDR3 is 15 residues. CDR3 protein: CASSLLQDGRQPQHF. The CDR3 nucleotides read TGTGCCAGCAGTTTACTCCAGGACGGCCGACAGCCCCAGCATTTT.